This T cell receptor beta chain stems from a study of CD8+ T cells in alopecia areata. Study background: Twice daily, treated patients received 5 to 10 mg of oral tofacitinib. Patients remained on tofacitinib for 6 to 18 months and then went 6 months without it. Study-wide points: Lesional tissue from the scalp (especially in alopecia totalis/universalis) showed higher clonality than normal scalp.

The germline gives CDR1 LNHNV, CDR2 YYDKDF (reference sequence). The V and J ends lost 0 bases and 5 bases respectively, with 4 bases between them. The length of the CDR3 is 12 residues. Treatment noted: oral pan-JAK inhibitor, 5-10 mg twice daily. Concerning this clone: Its antigen is still unknown.

cDNA reverse transcribed from extracted RNA served as the sequencing template. Sequencing was performed with immunoSEQ multiplex PCR; in TCRdb, only in-frame clones are kept and a portion is missing. This repertoire shows approximately 210,000 clones, approximately 57% found once; its top ten account for 0.85% to 1.3%. Here the sequenced sample was CD4+ T cells sorted from blood, taken at week 24, from a patient treated with tofacitinib. The receptor comes from a human donor with alopecia areata. The chain links TRBV15 to TRBJ2-5; D call uncertain. The CDR3 here is CATSRDSETQYF. CDR3 nucleotide sequence: TGTGCCACCAGCAGAGATTCCGAGACCCAGTACTTC.